The entry that follows covers one T cell receptor beta chain sequence. In addition to blood RNA drawn from unsorted whole blood, germline DNA was extracted. The patients carried chronic HBV infection and had received no treatment. Approximately 3.8 milliliters of peripheral blood were drawn preoperatively. Germline loops: CDR1 MNHEY, CDR2 SVGEGT. This CDR3 region has 15 residues. V shed 5 bases, J shed 5 bases, and the junction held 9 bases outside the gene matches. The data originate from a study of tumor-infiltrating lymphocytes in primary liver carcinoma. The overall study: Stage T1-T3 N0M0 tumors measured 4.2 to 10 cm at most.

The template, roughly 550 ng total RNA, yielded TCR beta cDNA made with a constant-region primer. What produced the TCR beta libraries was three nested multiplex PCR rounds using slightly modified ARM-PCR. The two initial PCR rounds, nine to eleven cycles each, used TRBV1-TRBV30 forward and C-beta reverse primers. TCRdb passed the multiplex PCR reads through MiXCR, listing each CDR3 protein once. The sample gives around 330,000 distinct CDR3 sequences, roughly 60% of which show up once; more than 8.5% is in the top ten. J is TRBJ2-7 and V is TRBV6-2 or TRBV6-3; the match to TRBD1 covers 10 bases. The TCR was taken from a middle-aged man with primary liver carcinoma and hepatitis B virus infection. Sequenced: peripheral blood. CDR3 residues: CASSDTGQGTHEQYF. The CDR3 nucleotides are TGTGCCAGCAGTGATACGGGACAGGGGACCCACGAGCAGTACTTC.